This T cell receptor (beta chain) derives from a study of Tregs in tolerant kidney transplant recipients. Study observations and caveats: This study did not directly address biological reproducibility.

V shed 4 bases and J 4 bases; nucleotides not matched to a gene: 3. CDR1 MNHNS and CDR2 SASEGT come from the germline V gene. The CDR3 spans 13 residues. This clone appeared once. Its cognate antigen is unknown. TCRdb keeps only in-frame clones here, not all; method: immunoSEQ multiplex PCR. The table lists under 300,000 clones, about 86% of them singletons. CD4+CD25+CD127- Tregs, CD4+CD25- non-Tregs, CD4 and CD8 cells were sorted. The clonotype comes from a human donor in good health. This chain links TRBV6-1 with TRBJ1-2; 7 bases are shared with TRBD1. Sequenced sample: CD4+ T cells from blood. The CDR3 sequence is CASSGDSPYGYTF. The CDR3 region has the DNA TGTGCCAGCAGTGGGGACAGCCCCTATGGCTACACCTTC.